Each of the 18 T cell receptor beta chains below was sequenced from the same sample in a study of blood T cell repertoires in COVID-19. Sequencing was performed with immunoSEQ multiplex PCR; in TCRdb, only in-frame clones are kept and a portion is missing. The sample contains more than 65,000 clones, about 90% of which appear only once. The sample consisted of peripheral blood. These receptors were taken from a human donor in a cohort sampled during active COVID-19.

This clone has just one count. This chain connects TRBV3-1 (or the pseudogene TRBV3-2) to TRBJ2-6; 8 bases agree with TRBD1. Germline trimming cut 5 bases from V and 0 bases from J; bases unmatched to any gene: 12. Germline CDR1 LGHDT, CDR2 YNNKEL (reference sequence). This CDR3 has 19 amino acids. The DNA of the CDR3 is TGTGCCAGCAGCTTTCATCTAGGACAGGGAGGCTCTGGGGCCAACGTCCTGACTTTC. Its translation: CASSFHLGQGGSGANVLTF.

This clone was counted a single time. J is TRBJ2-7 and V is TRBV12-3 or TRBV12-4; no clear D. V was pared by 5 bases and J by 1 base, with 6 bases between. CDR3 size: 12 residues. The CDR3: CASSPRSYEQYF. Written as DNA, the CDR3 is TGTGCCAGCAGTCCCCGGTCCTACGAGCAGTACTTC.

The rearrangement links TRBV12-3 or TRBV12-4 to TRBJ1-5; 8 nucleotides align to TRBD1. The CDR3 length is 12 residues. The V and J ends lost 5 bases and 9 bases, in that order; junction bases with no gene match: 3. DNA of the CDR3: TGTGCCAGCAGTCGGACAGGGCGGCCCCAGCATTTT. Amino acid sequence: CASSRTGRPQHF.

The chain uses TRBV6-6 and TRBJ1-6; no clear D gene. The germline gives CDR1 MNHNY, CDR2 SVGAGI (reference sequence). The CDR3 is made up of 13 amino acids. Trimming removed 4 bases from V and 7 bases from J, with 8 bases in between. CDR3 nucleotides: TGTGCCAGCAGTTCGGGTCCAAATTCACCCCTCCACTTT. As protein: CASSSGPNSPLHF.

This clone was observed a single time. CDR3: CATGDYYEQYF. In DNA form, the CDR3 reads TGTGCCACCGGGGACTACTACGAGCAGTACTTC. The V gene is TRBV24-1, the J gene TRBJ2-7; 7 nucleotides line up with TRBD2. The CDR3 extends over 11 amino acids. From germline, CDR1 is KGHDR and CDR2 SFDVKD. J was trimmed by 3 bases and V by 9 bases; bases with no gene match: 1.

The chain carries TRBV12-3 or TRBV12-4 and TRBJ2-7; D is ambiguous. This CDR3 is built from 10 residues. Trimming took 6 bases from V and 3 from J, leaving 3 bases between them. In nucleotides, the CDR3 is TGTGCCAGCAGGCGCTACGAGCAGTACTTC. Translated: CASRRYEQYF.

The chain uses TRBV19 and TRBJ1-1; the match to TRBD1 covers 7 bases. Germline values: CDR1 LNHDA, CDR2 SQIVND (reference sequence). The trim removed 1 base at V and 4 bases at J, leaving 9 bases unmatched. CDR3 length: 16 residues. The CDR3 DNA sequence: TGTGCCAGTAGTATAGGATCAGGGTACAGGGGCACTGAAGCTTTCTTT. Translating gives CASSIGSGYRGTEAFF.

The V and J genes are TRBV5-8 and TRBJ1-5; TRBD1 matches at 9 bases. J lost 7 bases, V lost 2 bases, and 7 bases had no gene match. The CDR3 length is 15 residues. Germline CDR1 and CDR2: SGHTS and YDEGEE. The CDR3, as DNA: TGTGCCAGCAGCTTATATGACAGGGGGTTACAGCCCCAGCATTTT. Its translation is CASSLYDRGLQPQHF.

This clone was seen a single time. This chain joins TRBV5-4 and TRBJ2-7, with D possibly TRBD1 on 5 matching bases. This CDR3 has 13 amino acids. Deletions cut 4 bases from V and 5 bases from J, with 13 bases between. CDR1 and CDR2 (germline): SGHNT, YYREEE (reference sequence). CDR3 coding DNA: TGTGCCAGCAGCCCAACCCAGGGAAACGAGCAGTACTTC. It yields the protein CASSPTQGNEQYF.

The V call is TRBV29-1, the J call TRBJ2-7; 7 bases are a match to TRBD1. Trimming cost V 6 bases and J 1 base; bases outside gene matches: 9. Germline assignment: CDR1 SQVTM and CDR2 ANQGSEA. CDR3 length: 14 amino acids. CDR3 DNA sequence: TGCAGCGTGGAGATCGGGACAGCATCCTACGAGCAGTACTTC. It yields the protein CSVEIGTASYEQYF.

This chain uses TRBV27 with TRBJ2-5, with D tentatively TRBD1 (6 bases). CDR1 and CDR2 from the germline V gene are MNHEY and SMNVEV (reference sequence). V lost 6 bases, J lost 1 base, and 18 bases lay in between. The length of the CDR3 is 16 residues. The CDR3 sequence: CASSLQGAHPQETQYF. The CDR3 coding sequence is TGTGCCAGCAGCCTACAGGGAGCTCACCCCCAAGAGACCCAGTACTTC.

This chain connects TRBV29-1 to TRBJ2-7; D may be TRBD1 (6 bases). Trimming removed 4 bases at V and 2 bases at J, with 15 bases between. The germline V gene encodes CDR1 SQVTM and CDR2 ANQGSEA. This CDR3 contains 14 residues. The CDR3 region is CSVVGGQGTYEQYF. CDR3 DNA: TGCAGCGTTGTTGGTGGTCAGGGGACCTACGAGCAGTACTTC.

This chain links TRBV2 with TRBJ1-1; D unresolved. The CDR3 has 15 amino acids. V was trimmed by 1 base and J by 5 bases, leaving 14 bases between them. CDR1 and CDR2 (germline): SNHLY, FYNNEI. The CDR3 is CASSEGPDRGTEAFF. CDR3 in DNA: TGTGCCAGCAGTGAAGGGCCGGACCGGGGAACTGAAGCTTTCTTT. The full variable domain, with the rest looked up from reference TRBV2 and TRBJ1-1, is EPEVTQTPSHQVTQMGQEVILRCVPISNHLYFYWYRQILGQKVEFLVSFYNNEISEKSEIFDDQFSVERPDGSNFTLKIRSTKLEDSAMYFCASSEGPDRGTEAFFGQGTRLTVV.

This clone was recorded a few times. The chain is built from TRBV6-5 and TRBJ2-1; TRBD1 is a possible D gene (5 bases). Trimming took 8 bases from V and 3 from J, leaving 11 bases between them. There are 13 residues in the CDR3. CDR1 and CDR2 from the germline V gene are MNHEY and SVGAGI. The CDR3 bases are TGTGCCAGCCCGACAGAGAGCTACAATGAGCAGTTCTTC. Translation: CASPTESYNEQFF.

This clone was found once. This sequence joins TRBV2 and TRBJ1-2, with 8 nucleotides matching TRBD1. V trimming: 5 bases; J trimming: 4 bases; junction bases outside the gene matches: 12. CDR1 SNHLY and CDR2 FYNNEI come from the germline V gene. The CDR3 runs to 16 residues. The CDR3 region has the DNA TGTGCCAGCAGTCCCGGACAGGGAGGCAGGGGCTATGGCTACACCTTC. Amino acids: CASSPGQGGRGYGYTF.

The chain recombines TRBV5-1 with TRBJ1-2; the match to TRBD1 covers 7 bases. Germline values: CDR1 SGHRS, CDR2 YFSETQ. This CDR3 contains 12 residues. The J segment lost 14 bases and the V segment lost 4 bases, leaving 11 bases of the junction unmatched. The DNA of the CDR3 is TGCGCCAGCAGCCCTCCCAGGGGGTTTTCGACCTTC. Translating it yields CASSPPRGFSTF. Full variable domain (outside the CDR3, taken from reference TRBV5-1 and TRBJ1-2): KAGVTQTPRYLIKTRGQQVTLSCSPISGHRSVSWYQQTPGQGLQFLFEYFSETQRNKGNFPGRFSGRQFSNSRSEMNVSTLELGDSALYLCASSPPRGFSTFGSGTRLTVV.

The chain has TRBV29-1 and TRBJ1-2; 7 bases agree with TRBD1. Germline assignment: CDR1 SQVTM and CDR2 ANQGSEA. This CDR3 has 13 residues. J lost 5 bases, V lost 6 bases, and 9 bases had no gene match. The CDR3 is CSVLLTGPYGYTF. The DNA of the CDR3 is TGCAGCGTCCTATTGACAGGGCCTTATGGCTACACCTTC.

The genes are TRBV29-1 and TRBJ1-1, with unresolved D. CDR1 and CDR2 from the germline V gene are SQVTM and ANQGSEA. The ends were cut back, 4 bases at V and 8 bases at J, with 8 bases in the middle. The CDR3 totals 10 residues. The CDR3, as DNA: TGCAGCGTTGTTGGTCGGGAAGCTTTCTTT. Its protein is CSVVGREAFF.